This entry concerns a single TCR beta chain. Per germline, CDR1 LGHDT and CDR2 YNNKEL (reference sequence). The CDR3 consists of 12 residues. V was cut by 5 bases and J by 4 bases, with 5 bases left in between. This record belongs to a study of blood T cells in healthy people across ages. Extracted total RNA amounted to at least 5.5 micrograms for each sample. The authors ran a second PCR of about 6 to 11 cycles using a sample-barcoded 5' primer and a J-beta primer mix. One entry per CDR3 protein results from TCRdb running MiXCR on the 5' RACE reads. The top ten hold 15% to 25% of the sample, which has approximately 820,000 distinct CDR3 sequences, under 55% seen once.

This receptor was obtained from a man aged 60 to 69 in good health. The rearrangement joins TRBV3-1 to TRBJ1-4; D not certain. Material for sequencing was blood. The DNA of the CDR3 is TGTGCCAGCAGCGTGGTTAATGAAAAACTGTTTTTT. This translates into CASSVVNEKLFF.